The source of this TCR beta chain is a study of blood T cells in healthy people across ages. Notes on the study in general: Versus aged donors, long-lived donors had higher diversity and more naive CD4+ cells.

Sample-barcoded 5' priming and a J-beta primer mix drove a second PCR of about 7 to 12 cycles. CDR3-containing paired-end reads numbering at least 2.5 million came from each sample. TCRdb fed the 5' RACE reads into MiXCR, producing one record per CDR3 protein. This sample has 1.4 million or so distinct CDR3 sequences, with 35% to 45% found just once. There are a few counts of this clonotype. Its antigen is undetermined. The V and J ends lost 7 bases and 2 bases respectively, with 20 bases between them. Germline V gene sequence: CDR1 SGHAT, CDR2 FQNNGV. This CDR3 is 16 amino acids long. The sample was blood. The chain couples TRBV11-2 to TRBJ1-2, with a possible D match to TRBD1 (6 bases). This TCR was recovered from a woman under 30 in good health. The CDR3 loop is CASILSTGKGNYGYTF. CDR3 bases: TGTGCCAGCATCCTTTCTACAGGGAAGGGCAACTATGGCTACACCTTC.